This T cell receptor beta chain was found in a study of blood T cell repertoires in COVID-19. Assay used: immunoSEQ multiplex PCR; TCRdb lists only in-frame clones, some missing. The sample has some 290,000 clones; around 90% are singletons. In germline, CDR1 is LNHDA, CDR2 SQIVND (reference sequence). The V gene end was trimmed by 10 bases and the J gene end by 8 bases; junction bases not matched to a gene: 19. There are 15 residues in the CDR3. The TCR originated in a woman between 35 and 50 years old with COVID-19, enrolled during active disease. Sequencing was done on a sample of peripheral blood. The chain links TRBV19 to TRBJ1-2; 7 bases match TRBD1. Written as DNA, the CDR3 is TGTGCCACCACCGGGACAGCTCCTTACGGGGGAGGCTACACCTTC. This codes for CATTGTAPYGGGYTF.